Given below is one TCR beta chain in context. The data were obtained in a study of blood T cell repertoires in COVID-19. For the study at large: Italy, Spain and the United States were the sources of the convalescent and acute COVID-19 samples.

Study processing details: Counts of nucleated cells, estimated from reference gene primer amplification, were obtained. Produced via immunoSEQ multiplex PCR; TCRdb's table is partial and in-frame only. D and trimming come from the DNA, and the V and J calls and clone size come from that table. The sample carries a few hundred thousand clones, around 82% recorded once. This TCR derives from a woman aged 18 to 35 with acute or convalescent COVID-19. Sequenced input: peripheral blood.

The CDR3 bases are TGTGCCAGCAGTTTAGTCCGGGACACGCACGACGAGCAGTACTTC. This gives the protein CASSLVRDTHDEQYF. The rearrangement uses TRBV27 and TRBJ2-7; possibly TRBD1 for D (6 bases). The CDR3 is made up of 15 amino acids. The germline V and J ends were trimmed by 2 bases and 5 bases, with 16 bases remaining between them. Germline CDR1 is MNHEY and CDR2 is SMNVEV (reference sequence).